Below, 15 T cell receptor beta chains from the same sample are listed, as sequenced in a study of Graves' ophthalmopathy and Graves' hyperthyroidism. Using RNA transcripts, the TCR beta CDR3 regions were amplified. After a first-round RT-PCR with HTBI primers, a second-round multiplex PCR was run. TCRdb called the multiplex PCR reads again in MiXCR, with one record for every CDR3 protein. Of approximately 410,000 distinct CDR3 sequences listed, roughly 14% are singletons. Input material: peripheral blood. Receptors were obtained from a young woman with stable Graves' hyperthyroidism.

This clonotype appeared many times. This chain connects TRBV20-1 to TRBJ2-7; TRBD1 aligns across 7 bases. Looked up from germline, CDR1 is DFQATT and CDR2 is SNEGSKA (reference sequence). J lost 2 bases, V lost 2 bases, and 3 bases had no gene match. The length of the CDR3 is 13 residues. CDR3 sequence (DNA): TGCAGTGCTAGAAGGACAGGCACCTACGAGCAGTACTTC. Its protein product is CSARRTGTYEQYF.

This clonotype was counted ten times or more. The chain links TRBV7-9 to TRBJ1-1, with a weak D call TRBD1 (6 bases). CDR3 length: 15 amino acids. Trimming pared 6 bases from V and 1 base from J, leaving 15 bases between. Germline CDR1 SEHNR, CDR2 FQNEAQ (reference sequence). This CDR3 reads CASRLVGQTNTEAFF. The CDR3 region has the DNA TGTGCCAGCAGACTTGTTGGACAGACGAACACTGAAGCTTTCTTT.

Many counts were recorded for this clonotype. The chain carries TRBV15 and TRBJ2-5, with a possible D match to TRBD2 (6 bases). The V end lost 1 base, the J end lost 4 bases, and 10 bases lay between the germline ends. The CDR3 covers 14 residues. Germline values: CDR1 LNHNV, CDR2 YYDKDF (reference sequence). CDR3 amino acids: CATSRGIGGETQYF. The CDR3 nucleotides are TGTGCCACCAGCAGAGGTATCGGGGGAGAGACCCAGTACTTC.

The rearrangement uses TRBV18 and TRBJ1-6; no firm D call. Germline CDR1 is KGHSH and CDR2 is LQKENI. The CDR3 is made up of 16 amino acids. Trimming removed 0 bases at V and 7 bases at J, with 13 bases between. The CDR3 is CASSPPWGLGNSPLHF. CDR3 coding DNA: TGTGCCAGCTCACCACCGTGGGGTCTGGGAAATTCACCCCTCCACTTT.

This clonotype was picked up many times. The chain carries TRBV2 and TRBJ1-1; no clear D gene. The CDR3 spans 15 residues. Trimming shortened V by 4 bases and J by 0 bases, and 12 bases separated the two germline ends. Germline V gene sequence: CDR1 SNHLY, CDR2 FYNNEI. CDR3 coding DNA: TGTGCCAGCAGTGGGGGATTCTTTTTGAACACTGAAGCTTTCTTT. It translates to CASSGGFFLNTEAFF.

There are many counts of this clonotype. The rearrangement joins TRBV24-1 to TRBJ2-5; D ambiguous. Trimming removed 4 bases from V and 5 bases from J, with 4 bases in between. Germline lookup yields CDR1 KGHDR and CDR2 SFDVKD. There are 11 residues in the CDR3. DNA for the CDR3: TGTGCCACCAGTGACGTCGAGACCCAGTACTTC. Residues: CATSDVETQYF.

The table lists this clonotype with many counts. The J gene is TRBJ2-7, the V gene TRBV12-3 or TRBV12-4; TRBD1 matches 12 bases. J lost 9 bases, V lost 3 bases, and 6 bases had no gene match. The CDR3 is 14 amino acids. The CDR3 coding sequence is TGTGCCAGCAGTTTTGGGACAGGGGGCGGGGGGCAGTACTTC. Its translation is CASSFGTGGGGQYF.

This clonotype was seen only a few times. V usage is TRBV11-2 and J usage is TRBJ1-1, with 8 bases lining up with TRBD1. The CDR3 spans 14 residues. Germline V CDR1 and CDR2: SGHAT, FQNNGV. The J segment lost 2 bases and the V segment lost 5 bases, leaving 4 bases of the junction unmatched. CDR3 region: CASSAGQANTEAFF. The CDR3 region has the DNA TGTGCCAGCAGCGCGGGACAGGCCAACACTGAAGCTTTCTTT.

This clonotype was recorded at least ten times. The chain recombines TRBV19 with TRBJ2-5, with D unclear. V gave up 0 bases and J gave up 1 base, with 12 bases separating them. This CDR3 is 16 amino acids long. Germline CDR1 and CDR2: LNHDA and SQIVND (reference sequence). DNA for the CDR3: TGTGCCAGTAGTATAGATCAGACCCTCGGCCAAGAGACCCAGTACTTC. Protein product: CASSIDQTLGQETQYF.

Written as DNA, the CDR3 is TGTGCCAGCTCACCCAAAGGACAGGCTCTTTCGTACGAGCAGTACTTC. Residues: CASSPKGQALSYEQYF. V is TRBV18 and J is TRBJ2-7, with 7 bases that match TRBD1. J lost 4 bases, V lost 3 bases, and 12 bases had no gene match. This CDR3 spans 16 amino acids. The V gene's germline CDR1 is KGHSH and CDR2 LQKENI.

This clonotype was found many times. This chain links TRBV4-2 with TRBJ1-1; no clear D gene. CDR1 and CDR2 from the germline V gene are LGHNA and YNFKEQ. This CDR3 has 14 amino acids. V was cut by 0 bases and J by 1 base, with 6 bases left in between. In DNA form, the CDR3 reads TGTGCCAGCAGCCAAGATGGCAGGAACACTGAAGCTTTCTTT. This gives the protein CASSQDGRNTEAFF.

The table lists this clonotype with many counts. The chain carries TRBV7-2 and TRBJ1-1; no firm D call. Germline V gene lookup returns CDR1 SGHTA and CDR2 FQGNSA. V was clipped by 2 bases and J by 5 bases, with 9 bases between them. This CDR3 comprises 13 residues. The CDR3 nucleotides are TGTGCCAGCAGCTTACTACAGAGGACTGAAGCTTTCTTT. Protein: CASSLLQRTEAFF.

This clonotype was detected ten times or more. Written as DNA, the CDR3 is TGTGCCAGCAGATCAGGGGGCGGCTACGAGCAGTACTTC. Encoded protein: CASRSGGGYEQYF. The chain has TRBV28 and TRBJ2-7; 8 bases match TRBD1. The trim removed 6 bases at V and 3 bases at J, leaving 4 bases unmatched. This CDR3 contains 13 residues. Looked up from germline, CDR1 is MDHEN and CDR2 is SYDVKM.

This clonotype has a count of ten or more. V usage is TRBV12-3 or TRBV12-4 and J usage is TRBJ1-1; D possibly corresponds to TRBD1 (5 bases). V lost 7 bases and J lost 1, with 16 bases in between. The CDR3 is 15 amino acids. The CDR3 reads CASTEQDLPNTEAFF. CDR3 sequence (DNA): TGTGCCAGCACCGAACAGGATCTACCGAACACTGAAGCTTTCTTT.

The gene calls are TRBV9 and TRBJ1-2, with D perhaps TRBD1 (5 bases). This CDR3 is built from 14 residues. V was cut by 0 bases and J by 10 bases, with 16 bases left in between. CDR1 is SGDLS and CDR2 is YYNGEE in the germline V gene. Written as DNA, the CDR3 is TGTGCCAGCAGCGTAGGGGCAGGGAAGTTTGTCTACACCTTC. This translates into CASSVGAGKFVYTF.